The 31 T cell receptor beta chains below come from one sample, sequenced in a study of blood T cell repertoires in COVID-19. Clones were read by immunoSEQ multiplex PCR, and TCRdb kept only the in-frame ones, dropping some. The repertoire has around 440,000 clones, 88% of them found once; the top ten carry around 13%. The sample comprised peripheral blood. Receptor source: a woman aged 45 to 65 with COVID-19, enrolled during active disease.

This clone was detected once. The CDR3 here is CASGGGHSSYEQYF. DNA of the CDR3: TGTGCCAGCGGGGGGGGACACAGCTCCTACGAGCAGTACTTC. The V call is TRBV9, the J call TRBJ2-7, with D perhaps TRBD2 (7 bases). Germline CDR1 and CDR2: SGDLS and YYNGEE. This CDR3 comprises 14 residues. Trimming stripped 7 bases from V and 0 bases from J, with 14 bases between.

The V and J genes are TRBV5-1 and TRBJ2-2, with 8 bases matching TRBD1. Trimming removed 4 bases from V and 4 bases from J; junction bases left unmatched: 3. Germline lookup yields CDR1 SGHRS and CDR2 YFSETQ. This CDR3 spans 14 amino acids. Here the CDR3 reads CASSHTGGTGELFF. The CDR3 bases are TGCGCCAGCAGCCACACAGGGGGCACCGGGGAGCTGTTTTTT.

This rearrangement joins TRBV18 to TRBJ1-2; tentative D call: TRBD1 (5 bases). The CDR3 runs to 15 residues. Germline V lookup: CDR1 KGHSH, CDR2 LQKENI. Between the trimmed V and J ends, which lost 1 base and 1 base, there was a span of 10 bases. The CDR3 nucleotides are TGTGCCAGCTCACCACAGACAGAAGTTAACTATGGCTACACCTTC. It codes for CASSPQTEVNYGYTF.

The chain links TRBV3-1 (or the pseudogene TRBV3-2) to TRBJ1-2, with D possibly TRBD1 on 5 matching bases. The V and J ends lost 0 bases and 3 bases respectively, with 11 bases between them. Germline lookup yields CDR1 LGHDT and CDR2 YNNKEL (reference sequence). CDR3 length equals 15 residues. The CDR3 region is CASSQDQDTYYGYTF. In DNA form, the CDR3 reads TGTGCCAGCAGCCAAGATCAGGACACCTACTATGGCTACACCTTC.

The rearrangement joins TRBV4-1 to TRBJ2-3; 8 bases line up with TRBD2. J was trimmed by 2 bases and V by 1 base; bases with no gene match: 14. This CDR3 is 19 amino acids long. Germline V lookup: CDR1 MGHRA, CDR2 YSYEKL. In DNA, the CDR3 is TGCGCCAGCAGCCAAGCCCCGCCCAACCGCGGGGGGCCCACAGATACGCAGTATTTT. As protein: CASSQAPPNRGGPTDTQYF.

To note about this clone: In the same sample, other DNA sequences code for this CDR3. The chain uses TRBV5-1 and TRBJ1-5; 8 bases are shared with TRBD1. V lost 0 bases, J lost 4 bases, and 0 bases stayed unmatched. Per germline, CDR1 SGHRS and CDR2 YFSETQ. The CDR3 consists of 14 residues. This CDR3 reads CASSLGTGNQPQHF. In DNA form, the CDR3 reads TGCGCCAGCAGCTTGGGGACAGGGAATCAGCCCCAGCATTTT.

This clone has more than one count but fewer than ten. The genes are TRBV6-5 and TRBJ1-5; 9 bases match TRBD1. Germline V CDR1 and CDR2: MNHEY, SVGAGI. The V and J ends lost 7 bases and 4 bases, in that order; junction bases with no gene match: 8. The CDR3 has 15 residues. The CDR3 loop reads CASTPGTGRNQPQHF. Here the CDR3 DNA reads TGTGCCAGCACTCCCGGGACAGGGAGAAATCAGCCCCAGCATTTT.

The chain combines TRBV27 with TRBJ1-2; 9 bases are shared with TRBD1. Unmatched junction bases numbered 3, after V lost 5 bases and J lost 2 bases. Germline V lookup: CDR1 MNHEY, CDR2 SMNVEV (reference sequence). The CDR3 spans 14 residues. CDR3 coding DNA: TGTGCCAGCAGTCCCGGGACAGGGAACTATGGCTACACCTTC. Its protein product is CASSPGTGNYGYTF.

This rearrangement joins TRBV19 to TRBJ1-2; D remains unclear. Germline V gene lookup returns CDR1 LNHDA and CDR2 SQIVND (reference sequence). The CDR3 is 13 residues long. The V gene lost 3 bases and the J gene lost 1 base, with 6 bases spanning the gap. This chain's CDR3 is CASSMRVNYGYTF. The CDR3 nucleotides read TGTGCCAGTAGTATGCGGGTTAACTATGGCTACACCTTC.

The chain combines TRBV10-3 with TRBJ2-3, with 7 bases matching TRBD1. Germline CDR1 and CDR2: ENHRY and SYGVKD. V was pared by 3 bases and J by 6 bases, with 15 bases of the junction left unmatched. There are 17 residues in the CDR3. The CDR3 sequence: CAISDYDSPEQGDTQYF. CDR3 bases: TGTGCCATCAGTGATTATGACAGCCCAGAACAGGGGGATACGCAGTATTTT.

As regards this clone: Other DNA sequences in the same sample also yield this CDR3. The chain employs TRBV27 and TRBJ1-2, with 8 bases identical to TRBD1. Germline values: CDR1 MNHEY, CDR2 SMNVEV (reference sequence). This CDR3 has 13 amino acids. Trimming at V came to 5 bases and at J to 8 bases, leaving 7 bases not matched to a gene. CDR3 nucleotide sequence: TGTGCCAGCAGTCCAGGACAGGGTGGCGGCTACACCTTC. Translated: CASSPGQGGGYTF.

This chain joins TRBV28 and TRBJ2-2; 8 nucleotides align to TRBD1. V shed 3 bases and J 0 bases; nucleotides not matched to a gene: 3. This CDR3 has 16 residues. Germline assignment: CDR1 MDHEN and CDR2 SYDVKM. Here the CDR3 reads CASSLDRVSNTGELFF. CDR3 bases: TGTGCCAGCAGTTTGGACAGGGTTTCGAACACCGGGGAGCTGTTTTTT.

The CDR3 sequence: CATSSAETQYF. CDR3 in DNA: TGTGCCACCTCAAGCGCGGAGACCCAGTACTTC. This chain links TRBV13 with TRBJ2-5; unclear D gene. Germline lookup yields CDR1 PRHDT and CDR2 FYEKMQ (reference sequence). V lost 10 bases and J lost 5, with 11 bases in between. The CDR3 has 11 residues.

This rearrangement joins TRBV4-1 to TRBJ1-5, with 8 bases fitting TRBD1. The V and J ends lost 0 bases and 3 bases, in that order; junction bases with no gene match: 4. CDR3 length: 16 residues. Germline CDR1 and CDR2: MGHRA and YSYEKL. Here the CDR3 DNA reads TGCGCCAGCAGCCAAGATTCAGGGGGCGACAATCAGCCCCAGCATTTT. Protein: CASSQDSGGDNQPQHF.

The chain uses TRBV2 and TRBJ1-1; D gene uncertain. Germline V gene lookup returns CDR1 SNHLY and CDR2 FYNNEI. Trimming took off 6 bases at V and 4 bases at J, with 15 bases between the two ends. This CDR3 contains 14 residues. CDR3 bases: TGTGCCAGCAGGTCACAGAAGAACCCCACTGAAGCTTTCTTT. Translating gives CASRSQKNPTEAFF.

This sequence joins TRBV5-1 and TRBJ2-6; the match to TRBD1 covers 8 bases. V was clipped by 3 bases and J by 0 bases; unmatched bases: 8. Germline CDR1 SGHRS, CDR2 YFSETQ. CDR3 length: 18 residues. The CDR3 DNA reads TGCGCCAGCAGCTATTTGTCAACAGGGGGCTCTGGGGCCAACGTCCTGACTTTC. Translated, it gives CASSYLSTGGSGANVLTF. Full variable domain (outside the CDR3, taken from reference TRBV5-1 and TRBJ2-6): KAGVTQTPRYLIKTRGQQVTLSCSPISGHRSVSWYQQTPGQGLQFLFEYFSETQRNKGNFPGRFSGRQFSNSRSEMNVSTLELGDSALYLCASSYLSTGGSGANVLTFGAGSRLTVL.

As for this clone: The same CDR3 arises from other DNA sequences in this sample as well. This chain uses TRBV11-2 with TRBJ2-3, with 8 bases aligning to TRBD2. Germline values: CDR1 SGHAT, CDR2 FQNNGV. The V gene end was trimmed by 8 bases and the J gene end by 1 base; junction bases not matched to a gene: 2. The CDR3 runs 13 residues. The CDR3 spells CASRAGGTDTQYF. The CDR3 bases are TGTGCCAGCCGAGCGGGGGGCACAGATACGCAGTATTTT.

The chain carries TRBV7-6 and TRBJ1-3, with TRBD1 as a possible D gene (6 bases). CDR3 size: 17 residues. Germline-derived CDR1 and CDR2 are SGHVS and FNYEAQ. The V end was cut by 0 bases, the J end by 4 bases, with 16 bases between. The CDR3 DNA reads as TGTGCCAGCAGCTTAGCGCAGTTCACAGGGACGGGAAACACCATATATTTT. Translated, it gives CASSLAQFTGTGNTIYF.

The rearrangement joins TRBV5-1 to TRBJ1-1; no reliable D call. The CDR3 covers 15 residues. The germline V and J ends were trimmed by 0 bases and 2 bases, with 11 bases remaining between them. Germline assignment: CDR1 SGHRS and CDR2 YFSETQ. The CDR3 nucleotides are TGCGCCAGCAGCTTGGTCGCCGGTCTTAACACTGAAGCTTTCTTT. Amino acids: CASSLVAGLNTEAFF.

The chain carries TRBV9 and TRBJ2-7, with 7 bases fitting TRBD1. Germline V CDR1 and CDR2: SGDLS, YYNGEE. The CDR3 loop spans 15 amino acids. Losses at the gene ends were 4 bases for V and 7 bases for J; bases not matched to a gene: 14. The CDR3 DNA reads TGTGCCAGCAGCCAGACAACAGGGGAGACGGTGGAGCAGTACTTC. Protein: CASSQTTGETVEQYF.

The genes are TRBV5-4 and TRBJ1-1; no reliable D call. V was trimmed by 2 bases and J by 1 base, leaving 6 bases between them. CDR1 and CDR2 (germline): SGHNT, YYREEE (reference sequence). This CDR3 region has 13 residues. CDR3 residues: CASSFGRNTEAFF. DNA of the CDR3: TGTGCCAGCAGCTTCGGGAGGAACACTGAAGCTTTCTTT.

V is TRBV19 and J is TRBJ1-2, with TRBD1 matching 7 bases. This CDR3 contains 14 residues. Germline CDR1 reads LNHDA; CDR2 reads SQIVND (reference sequence). V trimming: 7 bases; J trimming: 8 bases; junction bases outside the gene matches: 13. CDR3 DNA sequence: TGTGCCAGTACCATCGACAGGGACCACGGGGGCTACACCTTC. Its protein is CASTIDRDHGGYTF.

The V call is TRBV5-4, the J call TRBJ2-4; a weak D match, TRBD1 (5 bases). V was trimmed by 1 base and J by 6 bases, leaving 11 bases between them. The germline gives CDR1 SGHNT, CDR2 YYREEE (reference sequence). This CDR3 has 14 amino acids. CDR3 region: CASSLQGPVNIQYF. The CDR3 DNA follows: TGTGCCAGCAGCTTGCAGGGCCCCGTAAACATTCAGTACTTC.

The J gene is TRBJ1-4, the V gene TRBV30; TRBD1 matches at 8 bases. This CDR3 has 13 residues. Trimming cost V 5 bases and J 7 bases; bases outside gene matches: 6. Germline V gives CDR1 GTSNPN, CDR2 SVGIG (reference sequence). This CDR3 is CAWDTGGSEKLFF. CDR3 nucleotides: TGTGCCTGGGATACAGGGGGAAGTGAAAAACTGTTTTTT.

Concerning this clone itself: An end of the junction differs from the germline gene, which may be a read error. The chain links TRBV19 to TRBJ1-2, with D hard to call. The germline CDR1 and CDR2 sequences are LNHDA and SQIVND (reference sequence). The CDR3 is 14 residues long. CDR3: CASSFPTEGDGYSF. The DNA for the CDR3 is TGTGCCAGTAGTTTCCCGACCGAGGGAGATGGCTACTCATTC.

DNA for the CDR3: TGCAGTATACAGCACCAGAACACTGAAGCTTTCTTT. This codes for CSIQHQNTEAFF. V and J are TRBV29-1 and TRBJ1-1; no firm D call. The CDR3 extends over 12 amino acids. From germline, CDR1 is SQVTM and CDR2 ANQGSEA.

The gene calls are TRBV3-1 (or the pseudogene TRBV3-2) and TRBJ2-7; 8 bases align to TRBD2. With V trimmed by 1 base and J by 1 base, 6 bases remained unmatched. Germline values: CDR1 LGHDT, CDR2 YNNKEL (reference sequence). The CDR3 loop spans 16 amino acids. CDR3 bases: TGTGCCAGCAGCCAAGGTCCAGCGGGGGATTCCTACGAGCAGTACTTC. Its protein is CASSQGPAGDSYEQYF.

The chain is built from TRBV6-5 and TRBJ2-1; 10 bases are a match to TRBD2. Per the germline V gene, CDR1 is MNHEY and CDR2 is SVGAGI. This CDR3 is 15 amino acids long. The V gene end was trimmed by 2 bases and the J gene end by 10 bases; junction bases not matched to a gene: 8. DNA for the CDR3: TGTGCCAGCAGTTACCCGGGGAGCGGGGGGGGAGAGCAGTTCTTC. It codes for CASSYPGSGGGEQFF.

This chain connects TRBV3-1 (or the pseudogene TRBV3-2) to TRBJ2-3, with 10 bases identical to TRBD2. The CDR3 has 16 amino acids. Looked up from germline, CDR1 is LGHDT and CDR2 is YNNKEL (reference sequence). V trimming: 4 bases; J trimming: 3 bases; junction bases outside the gene matches: 7. The CDR3 spells CASSLLSGGATDTQYF. CDR3 DNA sequence: TGTGCCAGCAGCCTCTTGAGCGGGGGGGCTACAGATACGCAGTATTTT.

This chain joins TRBV12-5 and TRBJ1-2; D is possibly TRBD1 (6 bases). The germline V gene encodes CDR1 LGHNT and CDR2 FRNRAP. The CDR3 consists of 14 residues. Trimming left V 7 bases short and J 3 bases short, with 15 bases between. CDR3 in amino acids: CASANPGAHYGYTF. The CDR3 DNA is TGTGCTAGTGCTAACCCAGGGGCCCACTATGGCTACACCTTC.

This clone was seen a few times. The chain joins TRBV6-5 to TRBJ1-1; D gene unclear. The V and J ends lost 4 bases and 6 bases respectively, with 12 bases between them. The CDR3 runs 13 residues. Germline V gives CDR1 MNHEY, CDR2 SVGAGI. The CDR3 DNA is TGTGCCAGCAGTTCAGCACAGACGCCTGAAGCTTTCTTT. Protein: CASSSAQTPEAFF.